Sequencing of this T cell receptor beta chain was carried out in a study of T cell repertoires in cytomegalovirus infection (dated 2019 in TCRdb). Looking at the study overall: Recently identified HLA-C-restricted CMV epitopes, whose presentation resists viral immunomodulation, were targeted by peptide stimulations together with well-studied HLA-B-restricted epitopes. The HLA type of each donor mattered for the analysis, because public TCR beta signatures pointed to carriage of CMV infection along with the matching HLA type. General study outcomes and caveats: In both this cohort and an independent roughly 330-donor cohort, the cumulative frequency of public TCR beta family members distinguished carriers of CMV infection plus the relevant HLA type. The ex vivo response was dominated by HLA-C-restricted CMV-specific TCR beta clonotypes, and the single most frequent clonotype in two of eight donors was supplied by these HLA-C-restricted clonotypes.

Unmatched junction bases come to 9, with V trimmed by 4 bases and J by 8 bases. CDR3 length: 15 amino acids, cysteine to phenylalanine. Left in the record is the CDR3 DNA by itself, 45 bases read in frame from the first base. CDR1 and CDR2, per the germline V gene, are SGHAT and FQNNGV. Points on this clonotype: Its antigen has not been determined. Within one base of it there is no much larger clone, and no base qualities were kept.

Sequencing was performed on an Illumina HiSeq 1500. TCRdb reanalyzed the raw reads on its own, using fastp at Q25 for trimming and MiXCR for clone calling, and kept in-frame beta chains. One record per CDR3 amino acid sequence lists the most common genes and DNA. The sample contains 680,000 or so distinct CDR3 sequences, roughly 30% of them found a single time. Of the sample, 15% to 20% is held by the ten largest clones. According to the study, the label for this sample's treatment or condition signals: in vitro stimulation with specific CMV peptide epitopes to enrich CMV-specific T cells. This sequence originates from a human donor in good health (CMV status not recorded). Some clones in this sample may be carry-over from other donors' samples. The sample in question was cultured PBMCs, obtained from culture after CMV antigen stimulation. This sequence uses TRBV11-2 and TRBJ1-4, and TRBD1 matches 8 of the central bases. At the DNA level, the sequence is TGTGCCAGCAGCTCAAGACAGGGGAGCGAGGAAAAACTGTTTTTT. Translated, this is CASSSRQGSEEKLFF.